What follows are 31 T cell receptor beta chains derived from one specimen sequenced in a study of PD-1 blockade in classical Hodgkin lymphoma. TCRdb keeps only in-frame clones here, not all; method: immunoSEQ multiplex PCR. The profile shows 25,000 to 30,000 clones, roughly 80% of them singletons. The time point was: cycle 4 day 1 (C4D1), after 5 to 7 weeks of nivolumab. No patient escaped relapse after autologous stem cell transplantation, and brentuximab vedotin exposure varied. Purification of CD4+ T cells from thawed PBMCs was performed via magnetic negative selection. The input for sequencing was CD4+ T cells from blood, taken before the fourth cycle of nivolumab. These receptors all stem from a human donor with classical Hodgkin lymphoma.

The CDR3 region has the DNA TGTGCCAGCACCAACGGGCAGGGGGCGACAGATACGCAGTATTTT. Its protein product is CASTNGQGATDTQYF. The J gene is TRBJ2-3, the V gene TRBV28; the match to TRBD1 covers 8 bases. This CDR3 contains 15 residues. Germline-derived CDR1 and CDR2 are MDHEN and SYDVKM. Germline trimming cut 7 bases from V and 3 bases from J; bases unmatched to any gene: 9.

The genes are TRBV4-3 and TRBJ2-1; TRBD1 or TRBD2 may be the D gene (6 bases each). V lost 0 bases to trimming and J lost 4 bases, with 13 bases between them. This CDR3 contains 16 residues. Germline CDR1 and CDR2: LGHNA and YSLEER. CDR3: CASSQEGGSLYNEQFF. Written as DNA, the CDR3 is TGCGCCAGCAGCCAAGAAGGGGGGAGTCTATACAATGAGCAGTTCTTC.

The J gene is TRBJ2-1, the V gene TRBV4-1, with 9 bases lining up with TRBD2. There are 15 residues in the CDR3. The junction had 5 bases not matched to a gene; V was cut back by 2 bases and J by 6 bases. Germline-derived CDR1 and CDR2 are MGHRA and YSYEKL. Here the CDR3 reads CASSQFPSGINEQFF. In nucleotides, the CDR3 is TGCGCCAGCAGCCAATTTCCTAGCGGGATCAATGAGCAGTTCTTC.

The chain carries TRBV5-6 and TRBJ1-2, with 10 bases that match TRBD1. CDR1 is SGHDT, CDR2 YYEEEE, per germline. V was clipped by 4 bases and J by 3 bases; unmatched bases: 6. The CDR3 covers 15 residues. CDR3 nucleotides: TGTGCCAGCAGCCCCACCGGGACAGGGGACTATGGCTACACCTTC. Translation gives CASSPTGTGDYGYTF.

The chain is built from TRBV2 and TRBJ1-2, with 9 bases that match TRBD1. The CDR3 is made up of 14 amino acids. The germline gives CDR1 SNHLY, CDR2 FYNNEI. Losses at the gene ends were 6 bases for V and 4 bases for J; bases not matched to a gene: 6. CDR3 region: CASSLTGGGYGYTF. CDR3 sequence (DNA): TGTGCCAGCAGCCTCACAGGGGGCGGCTATGGCTACACCTTC.

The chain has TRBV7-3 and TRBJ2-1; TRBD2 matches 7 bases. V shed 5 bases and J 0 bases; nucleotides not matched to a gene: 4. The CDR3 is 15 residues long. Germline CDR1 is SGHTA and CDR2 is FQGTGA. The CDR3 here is CASSPSGSSYNEQFF. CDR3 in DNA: TGTGCCAGCAGCCCTAGCGGTTCCTCCTACAATGAGCAGTTCTTC.

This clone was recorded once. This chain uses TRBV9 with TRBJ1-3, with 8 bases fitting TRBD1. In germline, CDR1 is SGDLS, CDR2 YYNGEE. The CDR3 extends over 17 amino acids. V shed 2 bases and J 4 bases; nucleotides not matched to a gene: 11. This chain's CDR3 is CASSVATPQGGGNTIYF. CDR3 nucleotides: TGTGCCAGCAGCGTGGCTACCCCACAGGGGGGCGGAAACACCATATATTTT.

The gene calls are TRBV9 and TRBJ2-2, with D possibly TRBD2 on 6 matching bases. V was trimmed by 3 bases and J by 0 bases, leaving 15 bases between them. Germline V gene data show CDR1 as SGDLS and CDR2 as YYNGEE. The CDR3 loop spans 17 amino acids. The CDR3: CASSEVPSVANTGELFF. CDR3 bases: TGTGCCAGCAGCGAAGTCCCTAGCGTAGCGAACACCGGGGAGCTGTTTTTT.

CDR3 residues: CSVAGTGAGQPQHF. In DNA, the CDR3 is TGCAGCGTTGCCGGGACAGGGGCCGGCCAGCCCCAGCATTTT. The V and J genes are TRBV29-1 and TRBJ1-5, with TRBD1 matching 10 bases. The CDR3 spans 14 residues. Germline V lookup: CDR1 SQVTM, CDR2 ANQGSEA. V dropped 4 bases and J dropped 7; count of bases not matched to a gene: 7. Based on the CDR3 plus reference TRBV29-1 and TRBJ1-5, the full variable domain is SAVISQKPSRDICQRGTSLTIQCQVDSQVTMMFWYRQQPGQSLTLIATANQGSEATYESGFVIDKFPISRPNLTFSTLTVSNMSPEDSSIYLCSVAGTGAGQPQHFGDGTRLSIL.

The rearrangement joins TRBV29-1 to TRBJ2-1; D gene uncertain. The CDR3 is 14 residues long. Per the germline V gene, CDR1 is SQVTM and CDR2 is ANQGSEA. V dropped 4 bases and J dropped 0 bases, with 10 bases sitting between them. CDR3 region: CSVGPTSSYNEQFF. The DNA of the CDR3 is TGCAGCGTTGGGCCTACGAGCTCCTACAATGAGCAGTTCTTC.

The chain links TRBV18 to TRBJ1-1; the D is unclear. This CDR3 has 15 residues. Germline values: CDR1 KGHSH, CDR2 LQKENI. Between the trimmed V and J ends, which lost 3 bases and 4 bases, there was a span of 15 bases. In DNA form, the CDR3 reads TGTGCCAGCTCACCGGACGGAGGGCCCGGCACTGAAGCTTTCTTT. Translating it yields CASSPDGGPGTEAFF.

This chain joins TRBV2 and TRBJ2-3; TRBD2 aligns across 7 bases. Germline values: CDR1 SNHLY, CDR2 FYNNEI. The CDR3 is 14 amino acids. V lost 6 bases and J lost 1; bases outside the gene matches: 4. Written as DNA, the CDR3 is TGTGCCAGCAGGGAAACTAGCGGCACAGATACGCAGTATTTT. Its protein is CASRETSGTDTQYF.

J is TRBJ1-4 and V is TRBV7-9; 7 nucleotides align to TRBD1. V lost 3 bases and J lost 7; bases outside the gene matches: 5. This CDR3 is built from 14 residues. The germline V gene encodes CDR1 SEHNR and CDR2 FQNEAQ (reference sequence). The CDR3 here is CASSFEGALEKLFF. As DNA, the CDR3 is TGTGCCAGCAGCTTTGAGGGGGCGCTTGAAAAACTGTTTTTT.

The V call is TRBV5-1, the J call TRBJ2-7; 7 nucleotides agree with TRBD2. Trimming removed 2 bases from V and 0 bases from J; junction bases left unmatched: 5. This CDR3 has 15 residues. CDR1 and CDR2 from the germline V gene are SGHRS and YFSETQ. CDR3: CASSFRLASSYEQYF. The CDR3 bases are TGCGCCAGCAGCTTTAGACTAGCTAGCTCCTACGAGCAGTACTTC.

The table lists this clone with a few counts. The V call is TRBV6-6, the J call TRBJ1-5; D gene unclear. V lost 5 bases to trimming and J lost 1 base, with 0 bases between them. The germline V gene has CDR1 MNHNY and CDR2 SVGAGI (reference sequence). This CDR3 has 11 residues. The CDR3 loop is CASSSNQPQHF. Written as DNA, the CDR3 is TGTGCCAGCAGTAGCAATCAGCCCCAGCATTTT.

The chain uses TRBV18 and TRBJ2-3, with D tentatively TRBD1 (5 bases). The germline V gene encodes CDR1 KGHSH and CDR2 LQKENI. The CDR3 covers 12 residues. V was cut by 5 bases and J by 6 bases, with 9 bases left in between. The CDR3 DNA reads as TGTGCCAGCTCAGGGAACAGGGATACGCAGTATTTT. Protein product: CASSGNRDTQYF.

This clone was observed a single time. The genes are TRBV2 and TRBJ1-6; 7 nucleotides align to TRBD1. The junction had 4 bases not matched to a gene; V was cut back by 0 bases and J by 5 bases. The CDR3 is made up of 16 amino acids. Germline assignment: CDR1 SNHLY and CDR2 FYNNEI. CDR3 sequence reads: CASSEAGGENNSPLHF. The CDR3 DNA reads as TGTGCCAGCAGTGAAGCAGGGGGCGAAAATAATTCACCCCTCCACTTT.

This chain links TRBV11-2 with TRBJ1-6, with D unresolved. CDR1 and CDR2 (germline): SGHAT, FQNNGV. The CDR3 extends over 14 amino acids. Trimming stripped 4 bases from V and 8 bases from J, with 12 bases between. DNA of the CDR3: TGTGCCAGCAGCTGGGGAGGAGAGGATTCACCCCTCCACTTT. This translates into CASSWGGEDSPLHF.

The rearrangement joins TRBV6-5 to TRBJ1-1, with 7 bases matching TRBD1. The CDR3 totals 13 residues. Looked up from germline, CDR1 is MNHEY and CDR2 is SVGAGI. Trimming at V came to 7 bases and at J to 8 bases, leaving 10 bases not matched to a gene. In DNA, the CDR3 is TGTGCCAGCATCAAACAGGGGTTACGGGAAGCTTTCTTT. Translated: CASIKQGLREAFF.

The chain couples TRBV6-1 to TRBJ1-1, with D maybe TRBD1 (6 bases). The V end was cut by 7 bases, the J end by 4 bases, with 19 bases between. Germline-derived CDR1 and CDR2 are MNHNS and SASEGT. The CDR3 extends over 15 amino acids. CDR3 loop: CASTRNREGGTEAFF. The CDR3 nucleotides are TGTGCCAGCACCAGAAACAGGGAAGGGGGCACTGAAGCTTTCTTT.

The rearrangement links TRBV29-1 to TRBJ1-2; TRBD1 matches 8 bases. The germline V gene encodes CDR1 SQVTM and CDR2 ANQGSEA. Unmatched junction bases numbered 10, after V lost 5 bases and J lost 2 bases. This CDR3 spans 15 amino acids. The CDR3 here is CSVRPQGAANYGYTF. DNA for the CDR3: TGCAGCGTTAGGCCCCAGGGGGCGGCCAACTATGGCTACACCTTC.

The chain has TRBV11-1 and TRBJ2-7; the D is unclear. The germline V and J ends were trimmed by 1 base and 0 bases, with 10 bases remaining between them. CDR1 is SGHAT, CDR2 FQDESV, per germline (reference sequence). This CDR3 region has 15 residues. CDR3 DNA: TGTGCCAGCAGCTTAGTGGCGGCCAGCTCCTACGAGCAGTACTTC. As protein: CASSLVAASSYEQYF.

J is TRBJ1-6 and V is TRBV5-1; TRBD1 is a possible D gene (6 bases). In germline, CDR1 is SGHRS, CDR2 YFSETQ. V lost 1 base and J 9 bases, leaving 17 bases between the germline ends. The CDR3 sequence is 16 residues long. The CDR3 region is CASSLYREAYSSPLHF. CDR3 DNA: TGCGCCAGCAGCTTGTACAGGGAAGCTTACAGTTCACCCCTCCACTTT.

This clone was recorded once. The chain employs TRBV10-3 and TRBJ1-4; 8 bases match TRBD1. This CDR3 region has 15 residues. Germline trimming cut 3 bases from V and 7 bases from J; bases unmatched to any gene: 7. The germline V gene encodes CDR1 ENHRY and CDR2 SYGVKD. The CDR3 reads CAISDQTGAREKLFF. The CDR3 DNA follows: TGTGCCATCAGTGACCAGACAGGGGCGCGTGAAAAACTGTTTTTT.

CDR3 in amino acids: CASSIPGGELFF. The CDR3, as DNA: TGTGCCAGTAGTATCCCAGGCGGGGAGCTGTTTTTT. The V and J genes are TRBV19 and TRBJ2-2; no clear D. Germline CDR1 is LNHDA and CDR2 is SQIVND (reference sequence). The CDR3 has 12 amino acids. The V and J ends lost 3 bases and 7 bases respectively, with 6 bases between them.

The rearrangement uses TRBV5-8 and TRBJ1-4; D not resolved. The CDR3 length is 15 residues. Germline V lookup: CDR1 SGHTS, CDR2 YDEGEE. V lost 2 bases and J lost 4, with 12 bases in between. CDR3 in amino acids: CASSFGQPINEKLFF. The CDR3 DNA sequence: TGTGCCAGCAGCTTCGGGCAGCCAATTAATGAAAAACTGTTTTTT.

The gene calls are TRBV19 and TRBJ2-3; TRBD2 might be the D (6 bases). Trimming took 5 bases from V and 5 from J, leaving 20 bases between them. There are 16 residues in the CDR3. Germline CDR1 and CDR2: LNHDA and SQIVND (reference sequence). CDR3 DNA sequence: TGTGCCAGTAGTCCCCCCGGGGCGGGAAGGATAGATACGCAGTATTTT. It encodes CASSPPGAGRIDTQYF.

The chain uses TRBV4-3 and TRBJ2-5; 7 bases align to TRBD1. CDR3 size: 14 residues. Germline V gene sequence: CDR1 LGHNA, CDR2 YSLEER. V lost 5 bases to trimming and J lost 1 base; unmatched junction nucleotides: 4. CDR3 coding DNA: TGCGCCAGCAGCAGGGGGACAGCCCAAGAGACCCAGTACTTC. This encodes CASSRGTAQETQYF.

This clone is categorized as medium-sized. The CDR3 region is CASSQDRGSNQPQHF. The CDR3 region has the DNA TGTGCCAGCAGCCAAGATCGGGGTAGCAATCAGCCCCAGCATTTT. The chain employs TRBV4-2 and TRBJ1-5; no definite D call. V was cut by 0 bases and J by 0 bases, with 6 bases left in between. This CDR3 contains 15 residues. Germline-derived CDR1 and CDR2 are LGHNA and YNFKEQ.

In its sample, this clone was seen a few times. The CDR3, as DNA: TGTGCCAGCAGTTCCCAGGGAAACTATGGCTACACCTTC. This codes for CASSSQGNYGYTF. This sequence joins TRBV27 and TRBJ1-2; D may be TRBD1 (5 bases). There are 13 residues in the CDR3. In germline, CDR1 is MNHEY, CDR2 SMNVEV (reference sequence). Trimming pared 4 bases from V and 2 bases from J, leaving 8 bases between.

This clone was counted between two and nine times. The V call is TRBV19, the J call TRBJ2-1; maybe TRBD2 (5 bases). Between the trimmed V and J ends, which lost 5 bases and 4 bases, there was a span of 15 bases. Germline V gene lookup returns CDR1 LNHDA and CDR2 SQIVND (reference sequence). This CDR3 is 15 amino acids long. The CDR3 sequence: CASSPTSQLYNEQFF. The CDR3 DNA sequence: TGTGCCAGTAGTCCCACTAGTCAGCTTTACAATGAGCAGTTCTTC.